This T cell receptor (beta chain) stems from a study of human T cells and chemical hapten exposure (dated by TCRdb to the early 2020s). Broadly, across the study: For sensitization, 2% DPC in acetone was applied to a 2 cm by 2 cm area of upper inner arm skin. Weekly therapeutic DPC doses were additionally applied to the scalp of patients throughout the approximately 23-week study period. Patch tests used Finn chambers with 0.01% DPC on the upper back, scored after 6 days by International Contact Dermatitis Research Group standards. The mostly female patient cohort included alopecia areata with under or over 50% scalp involvement, alopecia totalis and alopecia universalis. The libraries were sequenced as a pool, and the TCR yield per sample differed mostly because of small variations in library volumes within the pool. The study tracked peripheral blood TCR repertoire changes in vivo during primary and secondary sensitization to the hapten diphenylcyclopropenone (DPC) in alopecia patients. Patient blood was sampled pre-sensitization (week 0) and at 2, 6 and about 24 weeks after DPC sensitization. For TCR sequencing, blood came from about 28 alopecia patients at anywhere from one to four time points (pre-sensitization, 2, 6 and 24 weeks).

Sample time point, as interpreted from the label and publication: patch test 1, 2 weeks after DPC sensitization. The treatment or condition label, as the study defines it: therapeutic diphenylcyclopropenone sensitization with weekly scalp DPC. At each patch-test visit, blood was drawn before the patch test was applied. Patients were eligible if aged 18 to 70, diagnosed with alopecia and judged suitable for DPC therapy, and pregnant patients were excluded. Total RNA was extracted from unfractionated whole blood that had been collected in Tempus Blood RNA tubes. V loses 0 bases of germline sequence and J loses 4 bases, and the interval between the two ends is 11 bases. CDR1 and CDR2 are read off the germline V gene (reference sequence) as SGHKS and YYEKEE. From the cysteine up to the phenylalanine, the CDR3 has a length of 15 residues. The retained sequence is limited to the CDR3, 45 bases, with the frame set at the first base.

Turning to this clonotype: Its recognized antigen is unknown. No base quality values were provided; no much bigger clone lies one nucleotide off.

Summary of the overall study and its limitations: A positive correlation was found between the number of PT1 expanded TCRs and patch test score, with significance reached at thresholds 8, 16 and 32 but not 4. No change with DPC sensitization was found in the number of TCRs above 1 in 1000 frequency, and no evidence of global repertoire structure alterations was found. All patients had alopecia, a presumed autoimmune disease, so their immune response might differ from that of healthy individuals. After repeated subsampling, changes were observed in the strength of the expansion versus patch-test correlation and in the threshold at which the correlation became significant. Expanded TCRs formed significantly more large CDR3 similarity clusters than pre-sensitization or healthy control sets, consistent with antigen-driven responses.

The library was prepared using RACE. The sample was run on a NextSeq 500. Library preparation attached unique molecular identifiers to individual cDNA molecules for quantitative, reproducible TCR counting. Both TCR alpha and TCR beta chains were sequenced from each blood RNA sample. As for the authors' bioinformatics: Samples had a median of roughly 87,000 TCRs, with a range from roughly 20,000 to 690,600. The Decombinator software suite was used to annotate the V, J and CDR3 of the TCR reads. Every sample was subsampled to the same number of TCRs (28,000) for the PS versus PT1 abundance plots. TCRs were defined as expanded if absent before sensitization and observed at least eight times at the 2-week time point. In-frame beta chains were kept once TCRdb had trimmed the public reads at Q25 with fastp and called clones with MiXCR. Rows are combined by CDR3 protein, so each entry shows the most common genes and DNA. The V and J calls here are based on TCRdb, not the publication. The sample table holds roughly 190,000 distinct CDR3 sequences, of which under 25% were seen once. The top ten hold about 6.7% of the sample.

The sequence joins TRBV5-5 to TRBJ1-5, and TRBD1 may be the D gene, going by 5 matching bases. This sequence was found in a woman aged 50 to 60 with alopecia areata. Some clones in this sample may be carry-over from other donors' samples. The sequencing here drew on whole blood, taken in connection with sensitization to the hapten diphenylcyclopropenone (DPC). The CDR3 protein sequence reads: CASSLEGAQNQPQHF. The nucleotides are TGTGCCAGCAGCTTGGAAGGGGCCCAGAATCAGCCCCAGCATTTT.